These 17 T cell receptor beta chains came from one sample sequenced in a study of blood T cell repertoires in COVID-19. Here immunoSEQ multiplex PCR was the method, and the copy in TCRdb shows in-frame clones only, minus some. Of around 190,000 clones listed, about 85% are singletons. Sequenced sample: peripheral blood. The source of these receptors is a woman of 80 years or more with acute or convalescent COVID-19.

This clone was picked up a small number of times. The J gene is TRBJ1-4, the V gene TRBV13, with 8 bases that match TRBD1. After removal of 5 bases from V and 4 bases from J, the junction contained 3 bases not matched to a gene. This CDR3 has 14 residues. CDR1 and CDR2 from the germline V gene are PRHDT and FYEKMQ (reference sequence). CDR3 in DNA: TGTGCCAGCAGCCAGGGGGCCGGTAATGAAAAACTGTTTTTT. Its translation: CASSQGAGNEKLFF. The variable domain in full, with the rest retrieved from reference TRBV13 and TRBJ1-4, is AAGVIQSPRHLIKEKRETATLKCYPIPRHDTVYWYQQGPGQDPQFLISFYEKMQSDKGSIPDRFSAQQFSDYHSELNMSSLELGDSALYFCASSQGAGNEKLFFGSGTQLSVL.

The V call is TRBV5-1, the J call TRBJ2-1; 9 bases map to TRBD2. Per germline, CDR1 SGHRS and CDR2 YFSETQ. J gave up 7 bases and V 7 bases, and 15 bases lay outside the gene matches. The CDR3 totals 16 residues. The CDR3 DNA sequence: TGCGCCAGCTCCCCCCAAGGTAGCGGGAGAGTAAATGAGCAGTTCTTC. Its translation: CASSPQGSGRVNEQFF.

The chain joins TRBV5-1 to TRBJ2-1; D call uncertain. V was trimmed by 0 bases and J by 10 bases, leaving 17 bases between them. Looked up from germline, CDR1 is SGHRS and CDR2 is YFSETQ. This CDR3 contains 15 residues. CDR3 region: CASSLVGGLQWEQFF. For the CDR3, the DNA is TGCGCCAGCAGCTTGGTCGGCGGCCTCCAGTGGGAGCAGTTCTTC. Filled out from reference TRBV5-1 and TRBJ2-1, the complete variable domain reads KAGVTQTPRYLIKTRGQQVTLSCSPISGHRSVSWYQQTPGQGLQFLFEYFSETQRNKGNFPGRFSGRQFSNSRSEMNVSTLELGDSALYLCASSLVGGLQWEQFFGPGTRLTVL.

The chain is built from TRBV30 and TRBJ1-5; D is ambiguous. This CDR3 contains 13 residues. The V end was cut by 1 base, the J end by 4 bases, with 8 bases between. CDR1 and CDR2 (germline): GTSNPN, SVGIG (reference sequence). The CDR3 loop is CAWSARVNQPQHF. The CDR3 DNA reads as TGTGCCTGGAGTGCCCGGGTAAATCAGCCCCAGCATTTT.

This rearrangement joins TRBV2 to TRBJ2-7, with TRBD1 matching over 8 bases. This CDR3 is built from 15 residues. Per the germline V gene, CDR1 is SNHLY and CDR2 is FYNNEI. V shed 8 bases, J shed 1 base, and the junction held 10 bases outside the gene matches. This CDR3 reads CASEARDRPSYEQYF. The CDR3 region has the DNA TGTGCCAGCGAGGCGAGGGACAGGCCTTCCTACGAGCAGTACTTC.

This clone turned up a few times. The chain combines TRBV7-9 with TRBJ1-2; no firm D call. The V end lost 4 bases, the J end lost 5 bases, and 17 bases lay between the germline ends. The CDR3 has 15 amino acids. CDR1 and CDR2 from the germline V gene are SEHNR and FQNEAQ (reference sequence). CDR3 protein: CASSSGDGRSYGYTF. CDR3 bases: TGTGCCAGCAGCTCGGGAGACGGGCGATCATATGGCTACACCTTC. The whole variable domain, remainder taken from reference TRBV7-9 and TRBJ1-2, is DTGVSQNPRHKITKRGQNVTFRCDPISEHNRLYWYRQTLGQGPEFLTYFQNEAQLEKSRLLSDRFSAERPKGSFSTLEIQRTEQGDSAMYLCASSSGDGRSYGYTFGSGTRLTVV.

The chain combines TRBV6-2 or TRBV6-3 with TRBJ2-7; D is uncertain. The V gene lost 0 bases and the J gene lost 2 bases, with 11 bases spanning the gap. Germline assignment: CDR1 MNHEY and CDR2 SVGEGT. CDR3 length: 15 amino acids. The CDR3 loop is CASSYSRNDAYEQYF. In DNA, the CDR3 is TGTGCCAGCAGTTACTCGAGGAACGACGCCTACGAGCAGTACTTC.

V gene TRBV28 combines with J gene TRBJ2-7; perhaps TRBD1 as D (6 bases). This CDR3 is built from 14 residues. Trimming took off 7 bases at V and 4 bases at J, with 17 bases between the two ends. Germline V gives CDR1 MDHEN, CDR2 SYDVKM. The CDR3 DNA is TGTGCCAGCAACTCGAATTCGGACAGATACGAGCAGTACTTC. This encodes CASNSNSDRYEQYF.

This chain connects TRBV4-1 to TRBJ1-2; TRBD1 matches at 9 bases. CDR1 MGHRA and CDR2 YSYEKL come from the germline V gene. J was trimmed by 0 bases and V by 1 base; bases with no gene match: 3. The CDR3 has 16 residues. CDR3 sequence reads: CASSQGGQGANYGYTF. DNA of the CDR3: TGCGCCAGCAGCCAAGGGGGACAGGGAGCTAACTATGGCTACACCTTC.

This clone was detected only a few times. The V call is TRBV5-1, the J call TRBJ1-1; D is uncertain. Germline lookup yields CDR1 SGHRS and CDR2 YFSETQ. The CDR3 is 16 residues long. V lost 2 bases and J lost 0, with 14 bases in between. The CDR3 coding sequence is TGCGCCAGCAGCTTCGGTCCGCCGAGGGTGAACACTGAAGCTTTCTTT. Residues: CASSFGPPRVNTEAFF.

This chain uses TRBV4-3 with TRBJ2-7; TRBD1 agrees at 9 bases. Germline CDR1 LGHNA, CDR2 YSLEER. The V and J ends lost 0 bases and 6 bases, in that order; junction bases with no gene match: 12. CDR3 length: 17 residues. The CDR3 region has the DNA TGCGCCAGCAGCCAAGATCCTCCCGACAGGGGGGAAGGCGAGCAGTACTTC. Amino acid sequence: CASSQDPPDRGEGEQYF.

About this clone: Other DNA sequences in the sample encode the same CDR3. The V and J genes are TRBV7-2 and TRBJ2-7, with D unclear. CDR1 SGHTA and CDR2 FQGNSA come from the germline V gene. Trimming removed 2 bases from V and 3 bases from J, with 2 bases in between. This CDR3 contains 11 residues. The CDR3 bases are TGTGCCAGCAGCTTATACTACGAGCAGTACTTC. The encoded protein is CASSLYYEQYF.

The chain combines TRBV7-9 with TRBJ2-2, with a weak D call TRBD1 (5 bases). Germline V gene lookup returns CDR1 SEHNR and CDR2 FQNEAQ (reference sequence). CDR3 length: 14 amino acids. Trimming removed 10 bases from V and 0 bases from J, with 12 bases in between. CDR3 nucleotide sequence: TGTGCCATTCTCGACAGCGCGAACACCGGGGAGCTGTTTTTT. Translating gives CAILDSANTGELFF.

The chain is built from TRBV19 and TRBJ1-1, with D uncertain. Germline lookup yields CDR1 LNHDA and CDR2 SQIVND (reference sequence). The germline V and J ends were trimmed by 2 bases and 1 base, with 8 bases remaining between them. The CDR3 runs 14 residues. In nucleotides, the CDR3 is TGTGCCAGTAGTATACCCCAGGCGAACACTGAAGCTTTCTTT. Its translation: CASSIPQANTEAFF.

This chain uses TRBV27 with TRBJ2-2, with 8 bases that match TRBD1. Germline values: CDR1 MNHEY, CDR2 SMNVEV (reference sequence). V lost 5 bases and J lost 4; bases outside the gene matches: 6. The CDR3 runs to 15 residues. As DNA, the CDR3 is TGTGCCAGCAGTCCCGGACAGGGCGCCACCGGGGAGCTGTTTTTT. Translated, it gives CASSPGQGATGELFF.

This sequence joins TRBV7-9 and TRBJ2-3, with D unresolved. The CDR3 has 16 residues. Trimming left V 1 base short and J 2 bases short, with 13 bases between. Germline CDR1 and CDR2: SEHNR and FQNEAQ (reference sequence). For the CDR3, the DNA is TGTGCCAGCAGCTTAGGAGAGACGGAGTTCACAGATACGCAGTATTTT. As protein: CASSLGETEFTDTQYF.

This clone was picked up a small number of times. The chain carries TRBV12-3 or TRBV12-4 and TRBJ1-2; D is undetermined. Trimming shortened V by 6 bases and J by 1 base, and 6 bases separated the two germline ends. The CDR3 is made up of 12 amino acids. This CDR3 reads CASSRGNYGYTF. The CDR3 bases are TGTGCCAGCAGCCGGGGTAACTATGGCTACACCTTC.